The 14 T cell receptor beta chains listed next were all sequenced from one sample in a study of a mutant IDH1 vaccine in newly diagnosed glioma. Assay: immunoSEQ multiplex PCR; the TCRdb copy retains only in-frame clones and omits some. The sample shows tens of thousands of clones, around four fifths of them seen only once. Which antigens these TCRs recognize remains unknown. As to time point: week 47, end of study. Each dose delivered 300 ug of mutant IDH1 20-mer peptide subcutaneously with imiquimod. The sequences come from PBMCs, collected from a glioma patient whose treatment included an IDH1 peptide vaccine. Source of these receptors: a man aged 40-55 years with glioma.

The rearrangement links TRBV18 to TRBJ2-1; D unclear. The germline CDR1 and CDR2 sequences are KGHSH and LQKENI. Trimming shortened V by 0 bases and J by 9 bases, and 9 bases separated the two germline ends. The CDR3 extends over 13 amino acids. CDR3 amino acids: CASSPPSHPEQFF. In DNA, the CDR3 is TGTGCCAGCTCACCACCGTCACACCCTGAGCAGTTCTTC.

The rearrangement joins TRBV7-8 to TRBJ2-5, with TRBD1 matching 7 bases. The CDR3 has 15 residues. Germline CDR1 is SGHVS and CDR2 is FQNEAQ. V trimming: 5 bases; J trimming: 5 bases; junction bases outside the gene matches: 11. The CDR3 nucleotides are TGTGCCAGCAGCCCGAACCGAGACAGGGCGGAGACCCAGTACTTC. Its translation is CASSPNRDRAETQYF.

The chain employs TRBV7-9 and TRBJ1-1; D not resolved. The CDR3 runs 13 residues. V lost 1 base, J lost 3 bases, and 6 bases lay in between. The germline V gene encodes CDR1 SEHNR and CDR2 FQNEAQ (reference sequence). The CDR3 nucleotides are TGTGCCAGCAGCTTAGTGGTGGACACTGAAGCTTTCTTT. Translating it yields CASSLVVDTEAFF.

The gene calls are TRBV30 and TRBJ1-2; 7 nucleotides align to TRBD1. In germline, CDR1 is GTSNPN, CDR2 SVGIG (reference sequence). This CDR3 is built from 14 residues. V lost 2 bases, J lost 8 bases, and 11 bases stayed unmatched. CDR3 sequence: CAWSQTSGGGGYTF. CDR3 coding DNA: TGTGCCTGGAGTCAGACGTCAGGGGGGGGAGGCTACACCTTC.

The chain has TRBV10-2 and TRBJ1-6; D might be TRBD1 (5 bases). The CDR3 consists of 16 residues. Trimming removed 5 bases at V and 10 bases at J, with 21 bases between. CDR1 WSHSY and CDR2 SAAADI come from the germline V gene. CDR3 in DNA: TGCGCCAGCAGTTTGGTCTCCAGGGTCAACGAATCACCCCTCCACTTT. It is translated as CASSLVSRVNESPLHF.

This clone has a single count. The chain uses TRBV27 and TRBJ2-5; D uncertain. The CDR3 contains 10 residues. V gave up 8 bases and J gave up 3 bases, with 4 bases separating them. Germline V CDR1 and CDR2: MNHEY, SMNVEV (reference sequence). Written as DNA, the CDR3 is TGTGCCAGCGGGGAAGAGACCCAGTACTTC. The encoded protein is CASGEETQYF.

This chain connects TRBV19 to TRBJ2-1; the match to TRBD2 covers 13 bases. The CDR3 runs to 17 residues. CDR1 LNHDA and CDR2 SQIVND come from the germline V gene (reference sequence). V gave up 5 bases and J gave up 8 bases; unmatched junction bases: 12. The CDR3 sequence: CASSPTSGGAPPDEQFF. The CDR3 nucleotides read TGTGCCAGTAGTCCTACTAGCGGGGGGGCCCCCCCAGATGAGCAGTTCTTC.

The V and J genes are TRBV11-2 and TRBJ1-4, with D uncertain. This CDR3 contains 14 residues. V lost 4 bases to trimming and J lost 7 bases, with 13 bases between them. Germline V gene lookup returns CDR1 SGHAT and CDR2 FQNNGV. The CDR3 region is CASSSYLGSEKLFF. The DNA for the CDR3 is TGTGCCAGCAGCTCCTATCTGGGGAGTGAAAAACTGTTTTTT.

The chain carries TRBV18 and TRBJ2-2, with 9 bases that match TRBD2. With 1 base clipped from V and 5 bases from J, the junction kept 5 bases outside the gene matches. Per germline, CDR1 KGHSH and CDR2 LQKENI. The length of the CDR3 is 16 residues. The chain's CDR3 is CASSPQTSGFTGELFF. Written as DNA, the CDR3 is TGTGCCAGCTCACCACAGACTAGCGGCTTTACCGGGGAGCTGTTTTTT.

The count of this clone is one. This chain links TRBV4-3 with TRBJ2-7; 7 bases line up with TRBD1. Germline values: CDR1 LGHNA, CDR2 YSLEER. Trimming took 0 bases from V and 2 from J; bases not matched to a gene: 16. CDR3 length: 19 amino acids. The CDR3 loop reads CASSQEGGHRRGHTYEQYF. The CDR3 DNA is TGCGCCAGCAGCCAAGAAGGGGGCCACAGAAGGGGTCATACCTACGAGCAGTACTTC.

The chain carries TRBV19 and TRBJ2-7, with D possibly matching TRBD1 (5 bases). CDR1 is LNHDA, CDR2 SQIVND, per germline (reference sequence). The CDR3 runs 13 residues. V lost 3 bases, J lost 5 bases, and 11 bases lay in between. This chain's CDR3 is CASSIAGINEQYF. The CDR3 coding sequence is TGTGCCAGTAGTATTGCAGGGATCAACGAGCAGTACTTC.

The chain joins TRBV2 to TRBJ1-5; D uncertain. Deletions cut 7 bases from V and 6 bases from J, with 19 bases between. Germline V gives CDR1 SNHLY, CDR2 FYNNEI. The CDR3 consists of 15 residues. As DNA, the CDR3 is TGTGCCAGCACCTTTTTTAGCGGAGGAGGTCAGCCCCAGCATTTT. Translating it yields CASTFFSGGGQPQHF.

V and J are TRBV27 and TRBJ2-3; a weak D match, TRBD1 (6 bases). The CDR3 runs to 14 residues. Germline V gives CDR1 MNHEY, CDR2 SMNVEV (reference sequence). Between the trimmed V and J ends, which lost 4 bases and 4 bases, there was a span of 12 bases. DNA for the CDR3: TGTGCCAGCAGTTCCCTGGACAGTTCAGATACGCAGTATTTT. Translation gives CASSSLDSSDTQYF.

This chain links TRBV7-9 with TRBJ2-3; 8 positions agree with TRBD2. This CDR3 is 16 amino acids long. Germline values: CDR1 SEHNR, CDR2 FQNEAQ (reference sequence). Trimming took 5 bases from V and 5 from J; bases not matched to a gene: 12. The CDR3 region is CASSPAWGAGEDTQYF. DNA for the CDR3: TGTGCCAGCAGCCCGGCATGGGGAGCGGGGGAAGATACGCAGTATTTT.